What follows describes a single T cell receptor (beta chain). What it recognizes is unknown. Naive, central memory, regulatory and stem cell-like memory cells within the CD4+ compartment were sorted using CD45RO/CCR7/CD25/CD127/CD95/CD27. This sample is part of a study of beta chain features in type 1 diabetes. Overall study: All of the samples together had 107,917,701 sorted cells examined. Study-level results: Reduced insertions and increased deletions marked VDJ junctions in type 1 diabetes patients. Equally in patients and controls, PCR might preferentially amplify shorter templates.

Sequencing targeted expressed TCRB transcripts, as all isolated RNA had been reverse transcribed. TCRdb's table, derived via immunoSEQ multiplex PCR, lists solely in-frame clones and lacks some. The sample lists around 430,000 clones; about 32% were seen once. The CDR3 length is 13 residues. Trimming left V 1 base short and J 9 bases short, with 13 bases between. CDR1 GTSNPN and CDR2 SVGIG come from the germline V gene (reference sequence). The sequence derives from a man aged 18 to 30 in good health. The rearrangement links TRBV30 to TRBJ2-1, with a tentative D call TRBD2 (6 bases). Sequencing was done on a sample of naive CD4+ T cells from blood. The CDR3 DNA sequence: TGTGCCTGGAGTGGTCCTTTGGGGGGTGAGCAGTTCTTC. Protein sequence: CAWSGPLGGEQFF.